Listed here are 26 T cell receptor beta chains from one sample, sequenced in a study of blood T cell repertoires in COVID-19. Only in-frame clones appear in the TCRdb table, and some are missing; sequencing was by immunoSEQ multiplex PCR. The sample shows 300,000 to 400,000 clones, around 86% of them seen only once. Sequencing was carried out using PBMCs or T cells enriched from blood (not recorded which). These receptor sequences come from a woman in her 40s with acute COVID-19.

This chain uses TRBV9 with TRBJ2-1; TRBD1 is a possible D gene (7 bases). Germline assignment: CDR1 SGDLS and CDR2 YYNGEE. V was pared by 3 bases and J by 7 bases, with 20 bases between. The CDR3 runs 16 residues. The CDR3 reads CASSATGPGGRNEQFF. CDR3 nucleotide sequence: TGTGCCAGCAGCGCTACAGGGCCAGGGGGGAGGAATGAGCAGTTCTTC. The variable domain in full, with the rest retrieved from reference TRBV9 and TRBJ2-1, is DSGVTQTPKHLITATGQRVTLRCSPRSGDLSVYWYQQSLDQGLQFLIQYYNGEERAKGNILERFSAQQFPDLHSELNLSSLELGDSALYFCASSATGPGGRNEQFFGPGTRLTVL.

J is TRBJ1-5 and V is TRBV4-1; 7 nucleotides agree with TRBD1. Germline CDR1 and CDR2: MGHRA and YSYEKL. This CDR3 is 19 amino acids long. V dropped 2 bases and J dropped 6; count of bases not matched to a gene: 19. The CDR3 DNA is TGCGCCAGCAGCCAAAATTCGAGGGACAGACAGACCTTCGTTCAGCCCCAGCATTTT. As protein: CASSQNSRDRQTFVQPQHF.

The genes are TRBV7-9 and TRBJ1-1, with D tentatively TRBD1 (6 bases). V was shortened by 4 bases and J by 8 bases, with 17 bases between the two germline ends. CDR3 length: 14 amino acids. Germline V gives CDR1 SEHNR, CDR2 FQNEAQ (reference sequence). The CDR3 nucleotides read TGTGCCAGCAGCTCTCACAACCAGGACAGCGAAGCTTTCTTT. Protein product: CASSSHNQDSEAFF.

The chain couples TRBV28 to TRBJ2-2; TRBD2 matches 9 bases. This CDR3 region has 16 residues. V was clipped by 9 bases and J by 1 base; unmatched bases: 9. Germline CDR1 reads MDHEN; CDR2 reads SYDVKM. The CDR3 nucleotides read TGTGCCAGTATAGCGGGAGTCTCCCGGAACACCGGGGAGCTGTTTTTT. Translated, it gives CASIAGVSRNTGELFF.

The CDR3 DNA sequence: TGTGCCAGCACCACCACAGGGCCCTATGGCTACACCTTC. It specifies CASTTTGPYGYTF. The V call is TRBV6-5, the J call TRBJ1-2; a possible D gene is TRBD1 (6 bases). Trimming removed 7 bases from V and 4 bases from J, with 13 bases in between. Germline assignment: CDR1 MNHEY and CDR2 SVGAGI. This CDR3 comprises 13 residues.

The chain joins TRBV15 to TRBJ2-5, with 10 bases that match TRBD1. CDR3 length: 16 residues. After removal of 0 bases from V and 5 bases from J, the junction contained 6 bases not matched to a gene. Germline V gene sequence: CDR1 LNHNV, CDR2 YYDKDF (reference sequence). CDR3 loop: CATSREGQGRRETQYF. CDR3 bases: TGTGCCACCAGCAGAGAGGGACAGGGGCGGCGGGAGACCCAGTACTTC.

Notes on this clone: The same CDR3 arises from other DNA sequences in this sample as well. The chain is built from TRBV19 and TRBJ2-7, with 8 bases fitting TRBD1. Trimming took 3 bases from V and 7 from J; bases not matched to a gene: 5. The CDR3 sequence is 13 residues long. The V gene's germline CDR1 is LNHDA and CDR2 SQIVND (reference sequence). The CDR3, as DNA: TGTGCCAGTAGTATCGACAGGGGCGGGGAGCAGTACTTC. This encodes CASSIDRGGEQYF.

This clone was seen more than once but under ten times. The chain carries TRBV9 and TRBJ1-1; 7 bases align to TRBD1. The CDR3 has 14 residues. With 3 bases clipped from V and 4 bases from J, the junction kept 6 bases outside the gene matches. The germline gives CDR1 SGDLS, CDR2 YYNGEE. The CDR3 spells CASSASPGGTEAFF. CDR3 in DNA: TGTGCCAGCAGCGCCTCCCCAGGGGGCACTGAAGCTTTCTTT.

This chain uses TRBV27 with TRBJ2-5; 12 bases fit TRBD2. Germline-derived CDR1 and CDR2 are MNHEY and SMNVEV (reference sequence). Losses at the gene ends were 6 bases for V and 4 bases for J; bases not matched to a gene: 0. This CDR3 region has 13 residues. This CDR3 reads CASRGLAGETQYF. The CDR3 bases are TGTGCCAGCAGGGGACTAGCGGGAGAGACCCAGTACTTC.

The rearrangement joins TRBV4-2 to TRBJ1-1; TRBD1 aligns across 7 bases. The germline CDR1 and CDR2 sequences are LGHNA and YNFKEQ. CDR3 length equals 15 residues. The J segment lost 1 base and the V segment lost 1 base, leaving 3 bases of the junction unmatched. This chain's CDR3 is CASSQGTGENTEAFF. DNA for the CDR3: TGTGCCAGCAGCCAAGGGACAGGAGAGAACACTGAAGCTTTCTTT.

The gene calls are TRBV5-1 and TRBJ2-7, with 10 bases lining up with TRBD1. The CDR3 contains 14 residues. Germline V CDR1 and CDR2: SGHRS, YFSETQ. Unmatched junction bases numbered 6, after V lost 4 bases and J lost 5 bases. The CDR3 DNA reads TGCGCCAGCAGCCCTCCGGGACAGGGGAACGAGCAGTACTTC. It specifies CASSPPGQGNEQYF.

In its sample, this clone was seen a few times. V usage is TRBV5-8 and J usage is TRBJ1-5; D is undetermined. This CDR3 is 12 amino acids long. Trimming took off 1 base at V and 7 bases at J, with 6 bases between the two ends. Germline-derived CDR1 and CDR2 are SGHTS and YDEGEE. CDR3 bases: TGTGCCAGCAGCTTGTTGAGCCAGCCCCAGCATTTT. It is translated as CASSLLSQPQHF.

The CDR3 DNA reads TGCGCCAGCAGCTTGGTTGCGGCGGCACATTACAATGAGCAGTTCTTC. This codes for CASSLVAAAHYNEQFF. The chain joins TRBV5-1 to TRBJ2-1; D uncertain. The CDR3 is 16 amino acids. Germline assignment: CDR1 SGHRS and CDR2 YFSETQ. The V gene lost 0 bases and the J gene lost 4 bases, with 14 bases spanning the gap.

V and J are TRBV28 and TRBJ1-1; the D is unclear. The germline gives CDR1 MDHEN, CDR2 SYDVKM. Between the trimmed V and J ends, which lost 5 bases and 1 base, there was a span of 17 bases. The CDR3 is made up of 16 amino acids. The CDR3 loop is CASSPSLGAGNTEAFF. CDR3 DNA sequence: TGTGCCAGCAGTCCATCACTCGGAGCCGGGAACACTGAAGCTTTCTTT.

The chain couples TRBV25-1 to TRBJ2-5; D uncertain. CDR1 is MGHDK, CDR2 SYGVNS, per germline. The germline V and J ends were trimmed by 4 bases and 0 bases, with 6 bases remaining between them. The CDR3 totals 13 residues. The CDR3 spells CASSGLYQETQYF. The CDR3 nucleotides are TGTGCCAGCAGTGGACTCTACCAAGAGACCCAGTACTTC.

The chain carries TRBV12-3 or TRBV12-4 and TRBJ2-7, with 11 positions matching TRBD2. V dropped 7 bases and J dropped 10; count of bases not matched to a gene: 9. The CDR3 has 13 residues. CDR3 protein: CASTISGTSGQYF. The CDR3 DNA reads TGTGCCAGCACCATTTCCGGGACTAGCGGACAGTACTTC.

The chain's CDR3 is CARSLACSSGAPTGHRGAVF. CDR3 in DNA: TGTGCCAGAAGCTTAGCGTGCTCGAGCGGGGCGCCGACGGGTCACCGGGGAGCTGTTTTT. J is TRBJ2-2 and V is TRBV7-5; the table's D call TRBD2 went unverified against the DNA. TRBV7-5 is described as a pseudogene. The CDR3 runs to 20 residues.

V and J are TRBV5-6 and TRBJ1-2, with 7 bases aligning to TRBD1. Trimming removed 3 bases from V and 5 bases from J; junction bases left unmatched: 1. The germline V gene has CDR1 SGHDT and CDR2 YYEEEE. The CDR3 is 12 residues long. CDR3 sequence reads: CASSSGQYGYTF. CDR3 DNA sequence: TGTGCCAGCAGCTCGGGACAGTATGGCTACACCTTC.

The rearrangement uses TRBV5-1 and TRBJ1-1; unclear D gene. Germline CDR1 SGHRS, CDR2 YFSETQ. CDR3 size: 14 residues. Trimming pared 4 bases from V and 1 base from J, leaving 11 bases between. This CDR3 is CASSKQTANTEAFF. CDR3 sequence (DNA): TGCGCCAGCAGCAAACAGACCGCGAACACTGAAGCTTTCTTT.

This chain links TRBV2 with TRBJ1-2, with TRBD1 matching 7 bases. The V gene's germline CDR1 is SNHLY and CDR2 FYNNEI. The CDR3 is 13 residues long. The V and J ends lost 6 bases and 7 bases, in that order; junction bases with no gene match: 8. The CDR3 bases are TGTGCCAGCAGGGTGAGACAGGGTGCTGGCTACACCTTC. It is translated as CASRVRQGAGYTF.

This chain uses TRBV5-1 with TRBJ1-3, with TRBD1 identical over 8 bases. The CDR3 sequence is 16 residues long. Germline V CDR1 and CDR2: SGHRS, YFSETQ. V lost 4 bases, J lost 1 base, and 7 bases stayed unmatched. This CDR3 reads CASSPQDRGSGNTIYF. Here the CDR3 DNA reads TGCGCCAGCAGCCCCCAAGACAGGGGATCTGGAAACACCATATATTTT.

In this sample, this clone turned up a few times. This chain joins TRBV2 and TRBJ1-5; D may be TRBD1 (5 bases). The CDR3 contains 16 residues. V shed 6 bases and J shed 4 bases, with 19 bases lying between them. Looked up from germline, CDR1 is SNHLY and CDR2 is FYNNEI. The DNA of the CDR3 is TGTGCCAGCAGGGGACTGGCAAAGAGAAAAAATCAGCCCCAGCATTTT. Its protein product is CASRGLAKRKNQPQHF. Full variable domain (outside the CDR3, taken from reference TRBV2 and TRBJ1-5): EPEVTQTPSHQVTQMGQEVILRCVPISNHLYFYWYRQILGQKVEFLVSFYNNEISEKSEIFDDQFSVERPDGSNFTLKIRSTKLEDSAMYFCASRGLAKRKNQPQHFGDGTRLSIL.

The rearrangement joins TRBV3-1 (or the pseudogene TRBV3-2) to TRBJ2-3; D is ambiguous. This CDR3 contains 16 residues. Trimming shortened V by 4 bases and J by 1 base, and 15 bases separated the two germline ends. Germline V gene data show CDR1 as LGHDT and CDR2 as YNNKEL (reference sequence). CDR3 in amino acids: CASSPPFRLGTDTQYF. CDR3 DNA sequence: TGTGCCAGCAGCCCCCCATTTCGCCTAGGCACAGATACGCAGTATTTT.

This CDR3 is CAEVEQYF. CDR3 bases: TGTGCTGAGGTTGAGCAGTACTTC. The chain employs TRBV12-3 or TRBV12-4 and TRBJ2-7; D is unresolved. The CDR3 spans 8 residues.

The gene calls are TRBV5-1 and TRBJ1-1; no clear D gene. The length of the CDR3 is 14 residues. From germline, CDR1 is SGHRS and CDR2 YFSETQ. Between the trimmed V and J ends, which lost 1 base and 0 bases, there was a span of 7 bases. The chain's CDR3 is CASSLTVMNTEAFF. DNA for the CDR3: TGCGCCAGCAGCTTGACGGTTATGAACACTGAAGCTTTCTTT.

As for this clone: A junction end diverges from the germline sequence, so it may reflect a read error. The chain links TRBV7-2 to TRBJ2-5; no reliable D call. Germline assignment: CDR1 SGHTA and CDR2 FQGNSA. The CDR3 spans 11 residues. The CDR3: CASSLFGLPHF. DNA of the CDR3: TGTGCCAGCAGCTTATTCGGGTTACCACACTTC.